This T cell receptor (beta chain) was identified in a study of T cell repertoires in cytomegalovirus infection. The wider study: Public TCR beta signatures were indicative of both CMV infection and a matching HLA type. The study, taken as a whole, reports: Adding up the frequency of public TCR beta families identified people who carried CMV plus the relevant HLA. Within the response measured ex vivo, HLA-C-restricted CMV-specific TCR beta clonotypes were dominant.

As concerns this clonotype: Its antigen is currently unknown.

This CDR3 spans 16 amino acids. Germline V gene sequence: CDR1 MDHEN, CDR2 SYDVKM. Trimming removed 2 bases from V and 4 bases from J, with 12 bases in between. TCRdb re-called the reads with MiXCR, one entry per CDR3 protein. The table records roughly 100,000 distinct CDR3 sequences, 15% to 20% of them present only once. J is TRBJ2-6 and V is TRBV28; a possible D gene is TRBD1 (5 bases). Sequencing input: PBMCs. The receptor comes from a human donor in good health (CMV status not recorded). Some clones in this sample may be carry-over from other donors' samples. In DNA form, the CDR3 reads TGTGCCAGCAGTTTACGCAGGGTATCGGGGGCCAACGTCCTGACTTTC. Translated: CASSLRRVSGANVLTF.